One and the same sample provided the 17 T cell receptor beta chains below, sequenced in a study of blood T cell repertoires in COVID-19 (TCRdb year 2020). Receptor amplification or capture employed the immunoSEQ multiplex PCR assay. TCRdb provides this immuneACCESS table in a form limited to in-frame rearrangements. Some clones are lacking; in checked studies, under half of them reflect an unresolved V gene, and why the rest are absent is not known. For this sample there are about 270,000 clones; 86% appear just once. The ten largest clonotypes hold around 6% of the sample. What was sequenced was peripheral blood. The receptors were sampled from a woman older than 75 with COVID-19, enrolled during active disease.

With regard to this clone: The sample has other DNA sequences that encode this CDR3 too. The rearrangement links TRBV11-3 to TRBJ2-3, with D possibly TRBD1 on 6 matching bases. Between the trimmed V and J ends, which lost 2 bases and 0 bases, there was a span of 6 bases. Looked up from germline, CDR1 is SGHNT and CDR2 is YENEEA. This CDR3 is built from 14 residues. In DNA, the CDR3 is TGTGCCAGCAGCTTAACAGGGAGCACAGATACGCAGTATTTT. Its protein product is CASSLTGSTDTQYF.

This clone was counted only a few times. This sequence joins TRBV2 and TRBJ1-1, with D possibly TRBD1 on 5 matching bases. CDR1 is SNHLY, CDR2 FYNNEI, per germline. The CDR3 length is 14 residues. V was trimmed by 6 bases and J by 3 bases, leaving 14 bases between them. Here the CDR3 reads CASSGGTAYTEAFF. The CDR3 DNA reads as TGTGCCAGCAGCGGGGGGACTGCGTACACTGAAGCTTTCTTT.

The rearrangement joins TRBV10-3 to TRBJ1-5, with 11 nucleotides matching TRBD1. The CDR3 runs 14 residues. With 7 bases clipped from V and 6 bases from J, the junction kept 5 bases outside the gene matches. Germline V gene sequence: CDR1 ENHRY, CDR2 SYGVKD. In DNA form, the CDR3 reads TGTGCCATCAAGGGACAGGGGGAAGGTCAGCCCCAGCATTTT. Translation gives CAIKGQGEGQPQHF.

This clone was picked up one time. J is TRBJ2-3 and V is TRBV5-1; TRBD2 agrees at 9 bases. V shed 0 bases and J 8 bases; nucleotides not matched to a gene: 7. Germline-derived CDR1 and CDR2 are SGHRS and YFSETQ. The CDR3 extends over 15 amino acids. The DNA for the CDR3 is TGCGCCAGCAGCTTGGTAGCGGGGGCGGGTGGTACGCAGTATTTT. Residues: CASSLVAGAGGTQYF.

The chain carries TRBV7-9 and TRBJ1-1; no clear D. This CDR3 comprises 14 residues. CDR1 and CDR2 from the germline V gene are SEHNR and FQNEAQ (reference sequence). V lost 4 bases to trimming and J lost 0 bases, with 9 bases between them. DNA for the CDR3: TGTGCCAGCAGCTCGACACCCATGAACACTGAAGCTTTCTTT. Its protein is CASSSTPMNTEAFF.

This chain uses TRBV2 with TRBJ2-2, with a tentative D call TRBD1 (6 bases). CDR1 SNHLY and CDR2 FYNNEI come from the germline V gene. V shed 7 bases and J shed 3 bases, with 12 bases lying between them. The CDR3 is made up of 14 amino acids. The CDR3 bases are TGTGCCAGCAATTGGGGACAAGACACCGGGGAGCTGTTTTTT. Translation gives CASNWGQDTGELFF.

The V and J genes are TRBV10-3 and TRBJ1-1; D unresolved. The CDR3 runs to 14 residues. Per the germline V gene, CDR1 is ENHRY and CDR2 is SYGVKD. Trimming removed 3 bases at V and 4 bases at J, with 12 bases between. CDR3 in amino acids: CAISDSGRGTEAFF. The CDR3 DNA reads as TGTGCCATCAGTGATTCGGGCCGGGGCACTGAAGCTTTCTTT.

The chain carries TRBV19 and TRBJ2-2, with D unclear. V lost 5 bases and J 4 bases, leaving 11 bases between the germline ends. The germline V gene encodes CDR1 LNHDA and CDR2 SQIVND (reference sequence). The CDR3 covers 14 residues. Here the CDR3 reads CASSVVSGTGELFF. The DNA for the CDR3 is TGTGCCAGTAGTGTAGTATCCGGCACCGGGGAGCTGTTTTTT.

This clone was seen more than once but under ten times. This chain joins TRBV12-3 or TRBV12-4 and TRBJ1-2, with D uncertain. Trimming removed 8 bases from V and 0 bases from J, with 10 bases in between. This CDR3 is 13 amino acids long. The CDR3 protein is CASLFRSNYGYTF. For the CDR3, the DNA is TGTGCCAGCCTATTTCGGTCTAACTATGGCTACACCTTC.

The chain couples TRBV6-5 to TRBJ1-4; 9 bases match TRBD1. Germline-derived CDR1 and CDR2 are MNHEY and SVGAGI. CDR3 length equals 15 residues. The junction had 7 bases not matched to a gene; V was cut back by 5 bases and J by 6 bases. CDR3 amino acids: CASSQPGQGDEKLFF. The CDR3 nucleotides are TGTGCCAGCAGTCAGCCGGGACAGGGCGATGAAAAACTGTTTTTT.

The rearrangement uses TRBV30 and TRBJ2-1; 8 bases map to TRBD1. From germline, CDR1 is GTSNPN and CDR2 SVGIG (reference sequence). The CDR3 runs 11 residues. V shed 5 bases, J shed 10 bases, and the junction held 4 bases outside the gene matches. CDR3 nucleotides: TGTGCCTGGCGGACAGGGCGAGAGCAGTTCTTC. It is translated as CAWRTGREQFF.

This clone was seen once. The chain is built from TRBV13 and TRBJ2-1; 7 positions match TRBD1. CDR1 PRHDT and CDR2 FYEKMQ come from the germline V gene (reference sequence). The CDR3 has 12 residues. Trimming at V came to 6 bases and at J to 12 bases, leaving 8 bases not matched to a gene. CDR3 protein: CASRLKGAGQFF. For the CDR3, the DNA is TGTGCCAGCAGACTAAAGGGGGCCGGGCAGTTCTTC.

The chain joins TRBV18 to TRBJ1-2; 7 positions agree with TRBD1. The J segment lost 2 bases and the V segment lost 1 base, leaving 4 bases of the junction unmatched. The CDR3 is made up of 15 amino acids. The germline V gene has CDR1 KGHSH and CDR2 LQKENI. The CDR3 nucleotides read TGTGCCAGCTCACCACAGAGACAGGGCAACTATGGCTACACCTTC. Its protein is CASSPQRQGNYGYTF.

The chain carries TRBV28 and TRBJ2-5, with 7 bases lining up with TRBD1. The germline V gene encodes CDR1 MDHEN and CDR2 SYDVKM. The CDR3 runs to 15 residues. With 2 bases clipped from V and 5 bases from J, the junction kept 8 bases outside the gene matches. This CDR3 reads CASSLPGQKTETQYF. In nucleotides, the CDR3 is TGTGCCAGCAGTTTACCGGGACAGAAGACTGAGACCCAGTACTTC.

The table lists this clone with a count of one. The rearrangement joins TRBV12-3 or TRBV12-4 to TRBJ2-7; D ambiguous. This CDR3 is 13 amino acids long. V shed 6 bases and J shed 0 bases, with 9 bases lying between them. CDR3 nucleotide sequence: TGTGCCAGCAGCGTCACAGTCTCCTACGAGCAGTACTTC. Amino acids: CASSVTVSYEQYF.

V usage is TRBV2 and J usage is TRBJ2-5; 9 bases map to TRBD1. V lost 7 bases and J lost 5; bases outside the gene matches: 11. The CDR3 sequence is 15 residues long. Germline values: CDR1 SNHLY, CDR2 FYNNEI. CDR3 bases: TGTGCCAGCACCACCCTACAGGGGGCGCGGGAGACCCAGTACTTC. Protein: CASTTLQGARETQYF.

This clone has more than one count but fewer than ten. J is TRBJ1-1 and V is TRBV4-1; 11 positions agree with TRBD1. Losses at the gene ends were 1 base for V and 6 bases for J; bases not matched to a gene: 10. CDR3 size: 17 residues. Germline CDR1 and CDR2: MGHRA and YSYEKL. The CDR3 DNA reads as TGCGCCAGCAGCCAAGTGTTATACCGGACAGGGGGCCCTGAAGCTTTCTTT. Translating gives CASSQVLYRTGGPEAFF.